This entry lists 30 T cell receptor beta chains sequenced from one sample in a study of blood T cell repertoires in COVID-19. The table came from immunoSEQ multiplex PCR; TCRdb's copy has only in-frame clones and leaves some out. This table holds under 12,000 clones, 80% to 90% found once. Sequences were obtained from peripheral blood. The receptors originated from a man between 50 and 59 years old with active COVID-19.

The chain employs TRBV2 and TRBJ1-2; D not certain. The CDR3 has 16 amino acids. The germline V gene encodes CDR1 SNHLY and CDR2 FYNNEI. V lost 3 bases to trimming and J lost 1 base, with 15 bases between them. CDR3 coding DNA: TGTGCCAGCAGTGATTTAGGGAAGGGAGATAACTATGGCTACACCTTC. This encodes CASSDLGKGDNYGYTF.

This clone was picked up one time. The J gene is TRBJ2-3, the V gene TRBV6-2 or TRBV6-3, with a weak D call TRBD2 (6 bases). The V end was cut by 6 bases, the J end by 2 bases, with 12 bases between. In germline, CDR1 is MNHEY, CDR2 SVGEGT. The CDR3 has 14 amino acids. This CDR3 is CASSPRGNTDTQYF. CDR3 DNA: TGTGCCAGCAGCCCGCGGGGAAACACAGATACGCAGTATTTT.

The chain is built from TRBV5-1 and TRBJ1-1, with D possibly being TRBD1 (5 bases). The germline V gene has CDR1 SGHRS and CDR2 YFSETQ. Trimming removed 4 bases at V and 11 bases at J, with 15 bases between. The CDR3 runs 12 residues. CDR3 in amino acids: CASSPGDPVAFF. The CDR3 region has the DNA TGCGCCAGCAGCCCGGGGGACCCTGTTGCTTTCTTT.

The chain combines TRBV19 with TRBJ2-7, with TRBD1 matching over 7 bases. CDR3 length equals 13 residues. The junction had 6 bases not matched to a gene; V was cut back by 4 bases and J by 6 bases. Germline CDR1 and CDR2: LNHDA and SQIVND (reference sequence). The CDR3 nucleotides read TGTGCCAGTAGTAGGACAGGTTTTCTCGAGCAGTACTTC. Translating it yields CASSRTGFLEQYF.

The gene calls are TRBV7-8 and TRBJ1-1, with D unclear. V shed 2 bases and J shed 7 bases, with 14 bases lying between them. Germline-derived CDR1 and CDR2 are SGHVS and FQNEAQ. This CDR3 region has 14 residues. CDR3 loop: CASSLIPEADEAFF. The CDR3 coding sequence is TGTGCCAGCAGCTTAATTCCCGAGGCTGATGAAGCTTTCTTT. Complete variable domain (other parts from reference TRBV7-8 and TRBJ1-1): GAGVSQSPRYKVAKRGQDVALRCDPISGHVSLFWYQQALGQGPEFLTYFQNEAQLDKSGLPSDRFFAERPEGSVSTLKIQRTQQEDSAVYLCASSLIPEADEAFFGQGTRLTVV.

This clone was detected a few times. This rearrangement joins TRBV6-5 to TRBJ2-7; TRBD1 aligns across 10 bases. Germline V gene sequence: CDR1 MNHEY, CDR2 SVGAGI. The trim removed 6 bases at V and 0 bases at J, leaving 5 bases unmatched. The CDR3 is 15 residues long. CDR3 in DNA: TGTGCCAGCAGGATGGGACAGGGGAGCTCCTACGAGCAGTACTTC. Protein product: CASRMGQGSSYEQYF.

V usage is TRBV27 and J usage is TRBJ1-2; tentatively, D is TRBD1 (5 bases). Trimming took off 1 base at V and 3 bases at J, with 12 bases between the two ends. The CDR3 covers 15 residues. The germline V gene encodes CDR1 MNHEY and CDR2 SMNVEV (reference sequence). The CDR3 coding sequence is TGTGCCAGCAGTTTATATCCAGGGTTAGACTATGGCTACACCTTC. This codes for CASSLYPGLDYGYTF.

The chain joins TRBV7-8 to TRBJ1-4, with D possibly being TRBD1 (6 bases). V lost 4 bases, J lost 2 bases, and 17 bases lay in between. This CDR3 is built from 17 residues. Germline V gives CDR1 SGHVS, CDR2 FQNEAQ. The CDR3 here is CASSYPGTRATNEKLFF. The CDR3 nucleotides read TGTGCCAGCAGCTATCCAGGGACAAGGGCGACTAATGAAAAACTGTTTTTT.

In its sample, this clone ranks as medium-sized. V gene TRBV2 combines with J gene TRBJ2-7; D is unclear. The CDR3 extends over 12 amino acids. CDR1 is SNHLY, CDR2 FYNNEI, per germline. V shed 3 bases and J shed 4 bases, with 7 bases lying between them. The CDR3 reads CASSEAVYEQYF. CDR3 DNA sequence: TGTGCCAGCAGTGAGGCAGTTTACGAGCAGTACTTC.

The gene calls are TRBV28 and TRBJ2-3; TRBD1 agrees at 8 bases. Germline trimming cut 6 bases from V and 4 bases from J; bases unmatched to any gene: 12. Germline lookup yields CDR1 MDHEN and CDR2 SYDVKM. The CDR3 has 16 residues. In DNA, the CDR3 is TGTGCCAGCAGAGAAGAAAGCGACAGGGGACCAGATACGCAGTATTTT. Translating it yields CASREESDRGPDTQYF.

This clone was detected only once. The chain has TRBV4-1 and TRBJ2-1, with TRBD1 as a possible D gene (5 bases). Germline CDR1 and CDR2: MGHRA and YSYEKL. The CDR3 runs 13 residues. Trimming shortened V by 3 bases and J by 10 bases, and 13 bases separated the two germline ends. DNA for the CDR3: TGCGCCAGCAGCCATGCAGGGTTGGGAGAGCAGTTCTTC. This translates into CASSHAGLGEQFF.

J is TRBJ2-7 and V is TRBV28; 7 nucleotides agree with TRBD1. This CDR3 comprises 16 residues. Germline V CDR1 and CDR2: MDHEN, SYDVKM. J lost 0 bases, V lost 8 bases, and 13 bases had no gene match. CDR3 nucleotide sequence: TGTGCCAGCCTGGGTCGGGACAGCCTAAGCTCCTACGAGCAGTACTTC. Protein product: CASLGRDSLSSYEQYF.

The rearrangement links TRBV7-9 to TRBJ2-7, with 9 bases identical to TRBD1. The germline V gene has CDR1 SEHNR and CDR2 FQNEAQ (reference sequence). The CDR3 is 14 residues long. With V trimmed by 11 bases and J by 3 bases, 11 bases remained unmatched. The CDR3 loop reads CAVPGTGPNYEQYF. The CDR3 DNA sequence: TGTGCCGTACCCGGGACAGGGCCAAACTACGAGCAGTACTTC. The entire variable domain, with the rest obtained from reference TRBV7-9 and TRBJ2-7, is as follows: DTGVSQNPRHKITKRGQNVTFRCDPISEHNRLYWYRQTLGQGPEFLTYFQNEAQLEKSRLLSDRFSAERPKGSFSTLEIQRTEQGDSAMYLCAVPGTGPNYEQYFGPGTRLTVT.

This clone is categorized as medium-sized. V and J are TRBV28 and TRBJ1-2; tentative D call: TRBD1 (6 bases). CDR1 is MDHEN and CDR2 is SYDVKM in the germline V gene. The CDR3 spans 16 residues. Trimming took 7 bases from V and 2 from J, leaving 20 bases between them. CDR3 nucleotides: TGTGCCAGCACCGAATTAAGCGACAGGTCAAACTATGGCTACACCTTC. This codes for CASTELSDRSNYGYTF.

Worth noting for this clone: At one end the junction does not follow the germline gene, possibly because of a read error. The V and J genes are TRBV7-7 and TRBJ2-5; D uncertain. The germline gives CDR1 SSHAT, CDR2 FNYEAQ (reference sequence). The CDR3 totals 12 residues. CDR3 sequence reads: CASSLDTVTQYF. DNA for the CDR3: TGTGCTAGCAGCTTAGATACAGTGACCCAGTACTTC.

CDR3 in amino acids: CASSLALAGGPITGELFF. The CDR3, as DNA: TGTGCCAGCAGCTTAGCACTAGCGGGAGGGCCGATCACCGGGGAGCTGTTTTTT. The V call is TRBV7-2, the J call TRBJ2-2, with TRBD2 identical over 13 bases. CDR1 and CDR2 from the germline V gene are SGHTA and FQGNSA. The CDR3 loop spans 18 amino acids. The V segment lost 0 bases and the J segment 4 bases; nucleotides outside the gene matches: 5.

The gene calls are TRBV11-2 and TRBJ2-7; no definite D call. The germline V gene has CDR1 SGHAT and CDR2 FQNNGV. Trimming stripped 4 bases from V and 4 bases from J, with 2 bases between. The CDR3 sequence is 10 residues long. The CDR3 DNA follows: TGTGCCAGCAGCTCTTACGAGCAGTACTTC. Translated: CASSSYEQYF.

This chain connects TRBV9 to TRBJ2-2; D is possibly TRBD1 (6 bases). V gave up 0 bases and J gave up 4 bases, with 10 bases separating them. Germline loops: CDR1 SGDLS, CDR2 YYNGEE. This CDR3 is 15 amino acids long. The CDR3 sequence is CASSVGGPGTGELFF. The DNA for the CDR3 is TGTGCCAGCAGCGTAGGGGGGCCCGGCACCGGGGAGCTGTTTTTT.

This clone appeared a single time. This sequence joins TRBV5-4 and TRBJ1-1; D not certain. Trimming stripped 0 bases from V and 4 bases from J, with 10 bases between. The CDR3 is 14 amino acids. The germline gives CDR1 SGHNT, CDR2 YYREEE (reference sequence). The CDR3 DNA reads TGTGCCAGCAGCTTGGTTGGCTTGGTCACTGAAGCTTTCTTT. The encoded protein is CASSLVGLVTEAFF.

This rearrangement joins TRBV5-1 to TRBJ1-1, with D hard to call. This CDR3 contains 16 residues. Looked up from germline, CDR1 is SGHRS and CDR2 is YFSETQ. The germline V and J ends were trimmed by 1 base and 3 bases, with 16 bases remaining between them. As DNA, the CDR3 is TGCGCCAGCAGCTTGAGTTTAGGGTTCGGGGACACTGAAGCTTTCTTT. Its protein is CASSLSLGFGDTEAFF.

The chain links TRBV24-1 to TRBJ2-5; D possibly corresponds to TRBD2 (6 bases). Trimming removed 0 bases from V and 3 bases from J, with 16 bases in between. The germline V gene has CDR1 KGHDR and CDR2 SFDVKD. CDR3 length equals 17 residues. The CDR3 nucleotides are TGTGCCACCAGTGATTTGCCAACACGAGGAGGGGAAGAGACCCAGTACTTC. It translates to CATSDLPTRGGEETQYF.

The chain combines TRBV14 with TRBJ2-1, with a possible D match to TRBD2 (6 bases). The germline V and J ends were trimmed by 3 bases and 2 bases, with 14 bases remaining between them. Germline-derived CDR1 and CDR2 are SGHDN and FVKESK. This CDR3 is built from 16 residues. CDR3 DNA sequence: TGTGCCAGCAGCCATGCCCAGGCGGGACCCTACAATGAGCAGTTCTTC. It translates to CASSHAQAGPYNEQFF.

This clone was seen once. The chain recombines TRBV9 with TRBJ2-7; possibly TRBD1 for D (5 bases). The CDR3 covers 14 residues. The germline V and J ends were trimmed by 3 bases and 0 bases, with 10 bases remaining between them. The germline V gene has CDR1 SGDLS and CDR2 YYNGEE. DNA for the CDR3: TGTGCCAGCAGCGCGTACGACAGCTCCTACGAGCAGTACTTC. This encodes CASSAYDSSYEQYF.

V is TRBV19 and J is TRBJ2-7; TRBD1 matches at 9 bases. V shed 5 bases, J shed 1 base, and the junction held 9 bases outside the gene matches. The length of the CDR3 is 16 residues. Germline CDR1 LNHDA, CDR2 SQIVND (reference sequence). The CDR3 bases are TGTGCCAGTAGTTGGGATCGGGACAGGGAATCCTACGAGCAGTACTTC. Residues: CASSWDRDRESYEQYF.

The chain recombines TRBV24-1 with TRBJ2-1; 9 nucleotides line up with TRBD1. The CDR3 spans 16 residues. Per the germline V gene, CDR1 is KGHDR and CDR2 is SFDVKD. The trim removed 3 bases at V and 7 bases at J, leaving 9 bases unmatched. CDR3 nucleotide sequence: TGTGCCACCAGTGATCCCCGGGACAGGGAACCGAATGAGCAGTTCTTC. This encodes CATSDPRDREPNEQFF.

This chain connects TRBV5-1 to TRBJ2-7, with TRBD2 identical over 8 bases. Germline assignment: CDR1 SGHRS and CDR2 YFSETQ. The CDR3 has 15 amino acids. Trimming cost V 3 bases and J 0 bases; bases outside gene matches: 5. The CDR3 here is CASSWSGLGSYEQYF. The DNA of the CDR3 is TGCGCCAGCAGCTGGTCGGGACTAGGCTCCTACGAGCAGTACTTC.

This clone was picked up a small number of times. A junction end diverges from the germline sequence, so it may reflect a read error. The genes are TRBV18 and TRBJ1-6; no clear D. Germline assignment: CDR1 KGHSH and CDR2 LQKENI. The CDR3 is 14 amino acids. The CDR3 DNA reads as TGTGCCAGCTCACCTTTTCGGGATAATTCAGCCCTCCACTTT. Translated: CASSPFRDNSALHF.

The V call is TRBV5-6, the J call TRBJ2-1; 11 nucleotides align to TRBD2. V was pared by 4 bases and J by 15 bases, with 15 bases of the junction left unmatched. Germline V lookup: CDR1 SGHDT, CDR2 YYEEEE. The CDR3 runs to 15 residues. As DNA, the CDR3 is TGTGCCAGCAGCCGGACGACTAGCGGGAAGCCCGGTCTGTTCTTC. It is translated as CASSRTTSGKPGLFF. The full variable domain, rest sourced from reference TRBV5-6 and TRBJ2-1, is DAGVTQSPTHLIKTRGQQVTLRCSPKSGHDTVSWYQQALGQGPQFIFQYYEEEERQRGNFPDRFSGHQFPNYSSELNVNALLLGDSALYLCASSRTTSGKPGLFFGPGTRLTVL.

DNA of the CDR3: TGTGCCAGCAGCCTACAGGGGAACACTGAAGCTTTCTTT. Translation: CASSLQGNTEAFF. This chain joins TRBV14 and TRBJ1-1, with a possible D match to TRBD1 (6 bases). With 4 bases removed from V and 1 base from J, the gap between germline ends came to 7 bases. This CDR3 region has 13 residues. CDR1 and CDR2 from the germline V gene are SGHDN and FVKESK. Looking up the rest from reference TRBV14 and TRBJ1-1 gives the full variable domain: EAGVTQFPSHSVIEKGQTVTLRCDPISGHDNLYWYRRVMGKEIKFLLHFVKESKQDESGMPNNRFLAERTGGTYSTLKVQPAELEDSGVYFCASSLQGNTEAFFGQGTRLTVV.

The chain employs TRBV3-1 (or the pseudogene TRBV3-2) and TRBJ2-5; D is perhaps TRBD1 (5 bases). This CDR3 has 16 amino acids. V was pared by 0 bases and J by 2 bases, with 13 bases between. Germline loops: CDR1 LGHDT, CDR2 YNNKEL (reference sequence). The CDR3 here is CASSQDFGHGQETQYF. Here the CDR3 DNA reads TGTGCCAGCAGCCAAGATTTCGGACACGGACAAGAGACCCAGTACTTC.